Sequencing of this T cell receptor (beta chain) was carried out in a study of blood T cells in healthy people across ages. Turning to the study itself: About one barcoded TCR beta cDNA was captured per two T cells. Findings and limits, study-wide: TCR beta diversity was tightly associated with the proportion of naive T cells.

Sample-barcoded 5' priming and a J-beta primer mix drove a second PCR of roughly 6 to 12 cycles. The authors tagged each cDNA molecule using a template-switch adaptor with 12 random nucleotides. In TCRdb, the 5' RACE reads were re-called with MiXCR into one record per CDR3 protein. The table lists roughly 650,000 distinct CDR3 sequences, 32% of them singletons. This clonotype was counted at least ten times. Its antigen is not identified. This CDR3 has 16 residues. The germline CDR1 and CDR2 sequences are SGHVS and FQNEAQ. V was shortened by 3 bases and J by 0 bases, with 14 bases between the two germline ends.

This clonotype was sampled from a woman older than 75 in good health. The sample taken for sequencing was blood. The chain combines TRBV7-8 with TRBJ1-2; no clear D. Written as DNA, the CDR3 is TGTGCCAGCAGCTTTGGCGGACGCCGAGCTAACTATGGCTACACCTTC. Protein: CASSFGGRRANYGYTF.